This TCR beta chain is from a study of blood T cell repertoires in COVID-19. The trim removed 4 bases at V and 0 bases at J, leaving 7 bases unmatched. Per germline, CDR1 SGHNT and CDR2 YYREEE (reference sequence). The CDR3 totals 16 residues. Assay used: immunoSEQ multiplex PCR; TCRdb lists only in-frame clones, some missing. The data show some 190,000 clones, with 70% to 85% seen just once and about 6.9% held by the top ten. This rearrangement joins TRBV5-4 to TRBJ1-3; 7 bases agree with TRBD1. This TCR was sampled from a man older than 75 with COVID-19, enrolled during active disease. What was sequenced was peripheral blood. The CDR3 loop is CASSSPGTVSGNTIYF. CDR3 in DNA: TGTGCCAGCAGCAGTCCCGGGACAGTCTCTGGAAACACCATATATTTT.